The present entry profiles one T cell receptor beta chain with its context. Its antigen remains unknown. This sample was taken from a study of post-analysis software for immune sequencing data. Study-level points and caveats: Patients used four to six TRBV segments, including TRBV5-6, TRBV5-1 and TRBV20-1, more often than controls. Normalized Chao1 diversity was significantly reduced in patients versus controls.

cDNA libraries of TCR beta carried unique molecular identifiers. Each CDR3 protein gets one entry after TCRdb re-called the PCR reads with MiXCR. The sample has 450,000 or so distinct CDR3 sequences; roughly 45% are singletons. CDR1 and CDR2 from the germline V gene are PRHDT and FYEKMQ (reference sequence). The CDR3 runs 16 residues. V was clipped by 1 base and J by 2 bases, with 14 bases between them. The sample was blood. The TCR was taken from a girl aged 5-17 years with multiple sclerosis. The V call is TRBV13, the J call TRBJ2-5, with a possible D match to TRBD1 (5 bases). CDR3 sequence (DNA): TGTGCCAGCAGCTTAGACGGTGGGCAGGGACAAGAGACCCAGTACTTC. Translating gives CASSLDGGQGQETQYF.